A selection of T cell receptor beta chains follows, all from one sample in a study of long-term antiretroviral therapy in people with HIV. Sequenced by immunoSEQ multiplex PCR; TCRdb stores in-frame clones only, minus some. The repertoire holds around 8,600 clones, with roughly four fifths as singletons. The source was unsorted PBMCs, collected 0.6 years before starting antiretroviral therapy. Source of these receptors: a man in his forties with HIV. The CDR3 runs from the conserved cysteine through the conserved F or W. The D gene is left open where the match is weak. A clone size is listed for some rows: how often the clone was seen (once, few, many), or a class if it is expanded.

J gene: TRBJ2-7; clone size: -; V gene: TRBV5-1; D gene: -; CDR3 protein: CASSLAGAAYSYEQYF; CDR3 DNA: TGCGCCAGCAGCTTGGCCGGGGCAGCGTACTCCTACGAGCAGTACTTC
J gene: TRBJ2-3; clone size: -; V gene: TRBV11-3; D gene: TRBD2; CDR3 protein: CASRGGQADTQYF; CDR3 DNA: TGTGCCTCCCGGGGGGGCCAGGCAGATACGCAGTATTTT
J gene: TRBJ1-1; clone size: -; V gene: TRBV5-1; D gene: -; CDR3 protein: CASSLGTGNTEAFF; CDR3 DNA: TGCGCCAGCAGCTTGGGGACCGGGAACACTGAAGCTTTCTTT
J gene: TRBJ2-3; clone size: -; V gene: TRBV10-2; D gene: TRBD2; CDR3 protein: CASTGLAGVGTDTQYF; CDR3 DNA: TGCGCCAGCACTGGACTAGCGGGGGTGGGCACAGATACGCAGTATTTT
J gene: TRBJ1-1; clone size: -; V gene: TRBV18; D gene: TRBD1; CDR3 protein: CASSDIQGPIGTEAFF; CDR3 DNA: TGTGCCAGCTCGGATATACAGGGGCCTATAGGCACTGAAGCTTTCTTT
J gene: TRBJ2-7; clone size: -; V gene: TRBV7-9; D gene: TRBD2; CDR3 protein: CASSFSLAGAVYEQYF; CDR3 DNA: TGTGCCAGCAGCTTCTCACTAGCGGGGGCCGTCTACGAGCAGTACTTC
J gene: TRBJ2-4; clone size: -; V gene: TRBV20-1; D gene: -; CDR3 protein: CSARDHDIQYF; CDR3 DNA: TGCAGTGCTAGAGATCATGACATTCAGTACTTC
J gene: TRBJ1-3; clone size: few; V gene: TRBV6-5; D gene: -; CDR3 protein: CASASGVRSGNTIYF; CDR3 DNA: TGTGCCAGCGCATCCGGGGTCCGCTCTGGAAACACCATATATTTT
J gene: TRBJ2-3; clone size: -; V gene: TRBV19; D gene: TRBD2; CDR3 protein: CASSIGLASGETQYF; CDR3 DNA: TGTGCCAGTAGTATAGGACTAGCCTCCGGAGAGACGCAGTATTTT
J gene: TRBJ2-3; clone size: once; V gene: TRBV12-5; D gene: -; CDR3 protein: CASDHQGGIDTQYF; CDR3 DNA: TGTGCTAGTGATCACCAGGGTGGTATAGATACGCAGTATTTT
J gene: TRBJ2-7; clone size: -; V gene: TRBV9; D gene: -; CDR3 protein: CASSVGTTASYEQYF; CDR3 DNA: TGTGCCAGCAGCGTAGGGACCACCGCCTCCTACGAGCAGTACTTC
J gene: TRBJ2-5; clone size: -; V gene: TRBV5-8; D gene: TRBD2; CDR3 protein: CASSLGTSGVETQYF; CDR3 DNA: TGTGCCAGCAGCTTAGGGACTAGCGGGGTAGAGACCCAGTACTTC
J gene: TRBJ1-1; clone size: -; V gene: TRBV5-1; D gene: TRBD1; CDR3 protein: CASSNGQGLLEAFF; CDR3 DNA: TGCGCCAGCAGCAATGGACAGGGCTTGTTGGAAGCTTTCTTT
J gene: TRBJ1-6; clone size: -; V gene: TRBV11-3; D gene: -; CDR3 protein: CASSPSSGSSYNSPLHF; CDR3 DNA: TGTGCCAGCAGCCCGTCTTCGGGCAGCTCCTATAATTCACCCCTCCACTTT
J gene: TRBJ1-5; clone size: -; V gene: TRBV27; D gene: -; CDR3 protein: CASSLERDQPQHF; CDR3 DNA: TGTGCCAGCAGTTTAGAGAGGGATCAGCCCCAGCATTTT
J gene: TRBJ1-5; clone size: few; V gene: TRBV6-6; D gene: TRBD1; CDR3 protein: CASSFTGAWDQPQHF; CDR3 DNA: TGTGCCAGCAGTTTCACAGGGGCATGGGATCAGCCCCAGCATTTT
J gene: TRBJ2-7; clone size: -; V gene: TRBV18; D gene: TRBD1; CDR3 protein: CASSPVNRGFFSYEQYF; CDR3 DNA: TGTGCCAGCTCACCAGTGAACAGGGGGTTTTTCTCCTACGAGCAGTACTTC
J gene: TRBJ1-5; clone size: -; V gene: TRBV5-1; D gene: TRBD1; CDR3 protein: CASSSPLWTGDDQPQHF; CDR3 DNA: TGCGCCAGCAGTTCCCCCTTATGGACAGGGGATGATCAGCCCCAGCATTTT
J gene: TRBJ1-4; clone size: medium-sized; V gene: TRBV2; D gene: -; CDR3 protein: CASSEWEGPNEKLFF; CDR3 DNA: TGTGCCAGCAGTGAATGGGAGGGACCTAATGAAAAACTGTTTTTT
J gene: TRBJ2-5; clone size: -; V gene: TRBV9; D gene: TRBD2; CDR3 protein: CASSVYPFSGTRNEETQYF; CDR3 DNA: TGTGCCAGCAGCGTATACCCTTTCTCCGGGACTAGGAACGAAGAGACCCAGTACTTC
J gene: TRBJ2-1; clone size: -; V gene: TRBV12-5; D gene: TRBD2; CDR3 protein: CASGLGLAGGNEQFF; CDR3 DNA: TGTGCTAGTGGTTTAGGGCTAGCGGGGGGGAATGAGCAGTTCTTC
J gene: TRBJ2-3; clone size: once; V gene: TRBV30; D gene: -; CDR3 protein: CANGNGPRETDTQYF; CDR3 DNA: TGTGCCAACGGGAACGGACCTAGAGAAACAGATACGCAGTATTTT